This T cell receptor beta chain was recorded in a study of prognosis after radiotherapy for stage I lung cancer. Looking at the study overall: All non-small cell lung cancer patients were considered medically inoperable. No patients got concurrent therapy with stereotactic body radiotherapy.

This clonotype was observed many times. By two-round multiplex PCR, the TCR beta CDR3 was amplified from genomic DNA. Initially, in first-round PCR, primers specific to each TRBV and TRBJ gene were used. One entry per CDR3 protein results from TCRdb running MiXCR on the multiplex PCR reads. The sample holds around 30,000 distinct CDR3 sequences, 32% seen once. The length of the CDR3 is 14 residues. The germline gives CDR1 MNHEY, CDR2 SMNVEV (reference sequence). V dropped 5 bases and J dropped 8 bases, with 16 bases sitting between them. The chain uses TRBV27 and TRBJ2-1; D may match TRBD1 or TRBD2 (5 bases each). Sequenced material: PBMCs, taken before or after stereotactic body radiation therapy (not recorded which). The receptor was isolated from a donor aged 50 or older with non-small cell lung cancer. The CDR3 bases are TGTGCCAGCAGTCCCTGGGGGAGTTTTGATGAGCAGTTCTTC. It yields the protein CASSPWGSFDEQFF.